This TCR beta chain was sequenced for a study of CD8 T cells in Susac syndrome. This CDR3 has 11 amino acids. The V gene's germline CDR1 is SQVTM and CDR2 ANQGSEA. The germline V and J ends were trimmed by 6 bases and 4 bases, with 10 bases remaining between them. RNA amounts of roughly 0.5 to 1 ug underwent reverse transcription with random hexamers. TCRdb redid the calling of the immunoSEQ multiplex PCR reads with MiXCR, one entry per CDR3 protein. The table includes 100,000 or so distinct CDR3 sequences, about nine tenths detected once. Bulk CD8+ and CD4+ cells came from magnetic negative isolation; CD8+ TEMRA by FACS.

The sequence derives from a human donor in good health. Specimen: CD4+ T cells from PBMCs. The rearrangement links TRBV29-1 to TRBJ2-7; possibly TRBD1 for D (6 bases). The CDR3, as DNA: TGCAGCGTGGGACAAGATTACGAGCAGTACTTC. This translates into CSVGQDYEQYF.